This T cell receptor (beta chain) was recovered during a study of CD8+CD57+ T cells in acquired aplastic anemia. Study as a whole: The study obtained an average of around 3.4 ug of DNA from sorted CD4+ and CD8+ cells.

Trimming left V 5 bases short and J 0 bases short, with 12 bases between. Germline CDR1 is SGHNT and CDR2 is YYREEE (reference sequence). This CDR3 comprises 14 residues. Findings of the study overall: The CD8+ Simpson's diversity of patients and controls was not significantly different.

CDR3 and TCR beta VDJ profiling relied on genomic DNA as the template. TCRdb independently ran MiXCR on the reads; one entry per CDR3 protein. The table lists about 240,000 distinct CDR3 sequences, about 44% of them singletons. A word on this clonotype: No antigen is known for it.

The authors sequenced patients whose flow cytometry had shown CD8+CD57+ cell expansion. All patients had severe acquired aplastic anemia. Sequencing was done on a sample of sorted CD4+, CD8+, or CD8+CD57+ T cells (not recorded which) from PBMCs. The sequence was collected from a human donor with aplastic anemia. V usage is TRBV5-4 and J usage is TRBJ2-7; D remains unclear. CDR3 amino acids: CASSLSVSSYEQYF. In nucleotides, the CDR3 is TGTGCCAGCAGTTTGTCAGTAAGCTCCTACGAGCAGTACTTC.